This T cell receptor (beta chain) was captured in a study of cytomegalovirus exposure and HLA in healthy donors. V lost 3 bases, J lost 0 bases, and 12 bases stayed unmatched. This CDR3 region has 19 residues. Both 60 Vbeta primers and 13 Jbeta primers went into the PCR. TCRdb keeps only in-frame clones here, not all; method: immunoSEQ multiplex PCR. The table has 130,000 or so clones, roughly 72% seen once. The chain uses TRBV5-3 and TRBJ2-3; 11 bases are a match to TRBD1. TRBV5-3 is an open reading frame whose function is uncertain. The sequenced sample was PBMCs. The sequence came from a man aged 35-49 years in good health and CMV-seronegative. The CDR3 loop reads CARSCRDRGASGSTDTQYF. CDR3 DNA sequence: TGTGCCAGAAGCTGCCGGGACAGGGGGGCTAGCGGGAGCACAGATACGCAGTATTTT.